Included here is one T cell receptor beta chain sequence, with context. Here immunoSEQ multiplex PCR was the method, and the copy in TCRdb shows in-frame clones only, minus some. The sample has 180,000 or so clones, roughly 87% seen once; the top ten hold approximately 9.9%. These data come from a study of blood T cell repertoires in COVID-19. CDR3 size: 20 residues. Participants' own reports of clinical history determined their cohort assignment. The rearrangement joins TRBV21-1 to TRBJ1-5; the D call TRBD1 from the table was never checked on the DNA. TRBV21-1 is a documented pseudogene. Source material: PBMCs or T cells enriched from blood (not recorded which). This receptor was identified in a man aged 45-65 years who had recovered from COVID-19. DNA of the CDR3: TGTGCCAGCAGCAAAGCGGCTTTTCAACCCCAAGTAACCCACAATCAGCCCCAGCATTTT. This translates into CASSKAAFQPQVTHNQPQHF.